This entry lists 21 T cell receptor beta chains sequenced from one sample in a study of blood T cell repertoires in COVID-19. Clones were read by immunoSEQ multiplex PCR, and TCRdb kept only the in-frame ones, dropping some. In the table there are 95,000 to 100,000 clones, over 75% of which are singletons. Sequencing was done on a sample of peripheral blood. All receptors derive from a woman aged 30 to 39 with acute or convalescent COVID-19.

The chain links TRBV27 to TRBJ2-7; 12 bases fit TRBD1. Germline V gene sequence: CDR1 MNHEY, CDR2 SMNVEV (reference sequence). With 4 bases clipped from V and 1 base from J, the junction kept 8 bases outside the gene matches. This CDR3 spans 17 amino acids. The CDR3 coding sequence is TGTGCCAGCAGTTCCCCGGGACAGGGGGCAGATTCCTACGAGCAGTACTTC. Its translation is CASSSPGQGADSYEQYF.

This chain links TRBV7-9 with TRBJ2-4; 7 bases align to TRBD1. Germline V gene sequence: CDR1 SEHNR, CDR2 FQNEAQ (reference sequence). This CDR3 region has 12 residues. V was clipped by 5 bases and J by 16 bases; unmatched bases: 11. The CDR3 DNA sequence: TGTGCCAGCAGCCGTGGACAGGCTCAAGGTTACTTC. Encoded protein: CASSRGQAQGYF.

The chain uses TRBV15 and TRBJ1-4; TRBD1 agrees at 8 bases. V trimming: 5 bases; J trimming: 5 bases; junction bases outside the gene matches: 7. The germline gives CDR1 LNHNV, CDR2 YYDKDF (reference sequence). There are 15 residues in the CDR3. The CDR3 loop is CATSLGQGPNEKLFF. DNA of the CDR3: TGTGCCACCAGCCTAGGACAGGGCCCCAATGAAAAACTGTTTTTT.

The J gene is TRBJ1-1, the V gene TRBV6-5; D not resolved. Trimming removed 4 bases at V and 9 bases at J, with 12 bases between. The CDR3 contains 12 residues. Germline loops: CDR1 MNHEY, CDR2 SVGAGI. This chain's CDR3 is CASSSVGPKAFF. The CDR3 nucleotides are TGTGCCAGCAGTTCAGTGGGCCCCAAAGCTTTCTTT.

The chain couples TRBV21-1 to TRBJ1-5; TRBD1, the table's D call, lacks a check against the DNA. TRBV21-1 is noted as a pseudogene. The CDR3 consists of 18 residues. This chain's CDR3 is CASSNRGRGPYSNQPQHF. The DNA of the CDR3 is TGTGCCAGCAGCAATCGGGGCAGGGGACCATATAGCAATCAGCCCCAGCATTTT.

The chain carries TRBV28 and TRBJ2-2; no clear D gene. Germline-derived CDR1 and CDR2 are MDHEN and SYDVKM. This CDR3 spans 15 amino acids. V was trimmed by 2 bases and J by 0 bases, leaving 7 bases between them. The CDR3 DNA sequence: TGTGCCAGCAGTTTACCTGTCGCGAACACCGGGGAGCTGTTTTTT. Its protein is CASSLPVANTGELFF.

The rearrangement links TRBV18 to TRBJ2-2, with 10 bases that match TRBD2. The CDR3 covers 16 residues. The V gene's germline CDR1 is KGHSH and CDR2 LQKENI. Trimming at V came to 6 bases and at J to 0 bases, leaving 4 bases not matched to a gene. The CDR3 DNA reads TGTGCCAGCTCCCTCAGCGGGGGGGCGAACACCGGGGAGCTGTTTTTT. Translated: CASSLSGGANTGELFF.

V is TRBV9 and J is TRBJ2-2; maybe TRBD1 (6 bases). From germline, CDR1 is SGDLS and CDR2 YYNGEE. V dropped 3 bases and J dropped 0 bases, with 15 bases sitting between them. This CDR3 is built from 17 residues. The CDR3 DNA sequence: TGTGCCAGCAGCGGATACAGGGCCCCCGCGAACACCGGGGAGCTGTTTTTT. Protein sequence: CASSGYRAPANTGELFF.

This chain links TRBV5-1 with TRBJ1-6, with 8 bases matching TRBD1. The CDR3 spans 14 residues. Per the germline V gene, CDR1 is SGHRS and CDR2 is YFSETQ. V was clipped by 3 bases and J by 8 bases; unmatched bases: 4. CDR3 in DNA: TGCGCCAGCAGCTCTGGACAGGGATATTCACCCCTCCACTTT. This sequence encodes CASSSGQGYSPLHF.

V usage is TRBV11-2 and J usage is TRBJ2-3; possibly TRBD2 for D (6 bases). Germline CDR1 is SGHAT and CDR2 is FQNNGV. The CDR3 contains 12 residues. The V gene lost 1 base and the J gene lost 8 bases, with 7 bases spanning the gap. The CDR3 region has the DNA TGTGCCAGCAGCTTAGTGCGGGGTACGCAGTATTTT. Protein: CASSLVRGTQYF. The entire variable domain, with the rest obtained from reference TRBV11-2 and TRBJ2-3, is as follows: EAGVAQSPRYKIIEKRQSVAFWCNPISGHATLYWYQQILGQGPKLLIQFQNNGVVDDSQLPKDRFSAERLKGVDSTLKIQPAKLEDSAVYLCASSLVRGTQYFGPGTRLTVL.

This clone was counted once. In DNA form, the CDR3 reads TGTGCCATCAAGGTTCAAGGGGGACAAAGTTTTAACTATGGCTACACCTTC. Its translation: CAIKVQGGQSFNYGYTF. The rearrangement joins TRBV10-3 to TRBJ1-2; possibly TRBD1 for D (6 bases). Trimming took 7 bases from V and 1 from J, leaving 22 bases between them. Germline CDR1 and CDR2: ENHRY and SYGVKD. The CDR3 runs 17 residues.

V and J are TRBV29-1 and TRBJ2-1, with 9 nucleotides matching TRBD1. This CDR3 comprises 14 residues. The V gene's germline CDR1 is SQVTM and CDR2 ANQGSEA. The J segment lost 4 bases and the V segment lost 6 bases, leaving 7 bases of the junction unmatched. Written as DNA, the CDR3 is TGCAGCGTCCCACAGGGGGCGGGTTACAATGAGCAGTTCTTC. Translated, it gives CSVPQGAGYNEQFF.

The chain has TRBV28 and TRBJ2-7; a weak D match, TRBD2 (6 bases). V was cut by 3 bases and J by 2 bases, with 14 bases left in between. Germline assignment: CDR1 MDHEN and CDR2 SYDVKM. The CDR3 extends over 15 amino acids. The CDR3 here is CASSFHPGVPYEQYF. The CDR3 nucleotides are TGTGCCAGCAGTTTCCACCCGGGGGTCCCCTACGAGCAGTACTTC.

CDR3 region: CSVEAGIPYEQYF. CDR3 bases: TGCAGCGTTGAGGCGGGAATCCCCTACGAGCAGTACTTC. V and J are TRBV29-1 and TRBJ2-7, with a weak D call TRBD2 (6 bases). Germline V gene lookup returns CDR1 SQVTM and CDR2 ANQGSEA. The CDR3 sequence is 13 residues long. V was pared by 3 bases and J by 2 bases, with 11 bases between.

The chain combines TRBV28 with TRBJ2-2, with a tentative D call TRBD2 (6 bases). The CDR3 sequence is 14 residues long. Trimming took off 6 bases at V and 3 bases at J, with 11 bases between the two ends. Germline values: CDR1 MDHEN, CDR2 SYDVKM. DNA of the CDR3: TGTGCCAGCAGCCTCTGGGGGGACACCGGGGAGCTGTTTTTT. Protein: CASSLWGDTGELFF.

In DNA, the CDR3 is TGTGCCAGCCAGAGGATTAAAGGAGGGTCCTTACGGGCAGATACGCAGTATTTT. Translated, it gives CASQRIKGGSLRADTQYF. The V and J genes are TRBV2 and TRBJ2-3; perhaps TRBD2 as D (6 bases). Germline lookup yields CDR1 SNHLY and CDR2 FYNNEI. This CDR3 has 18 residues. V lost 8 bases, J lost 4 bases, and 28 bases lay in between.

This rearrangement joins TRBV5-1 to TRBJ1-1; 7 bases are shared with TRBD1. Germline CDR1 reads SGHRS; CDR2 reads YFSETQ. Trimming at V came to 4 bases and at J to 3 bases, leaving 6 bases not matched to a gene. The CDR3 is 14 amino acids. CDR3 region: CASSRTGADTEAFF. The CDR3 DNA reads TGCGCCAGCAGCCGAACAGGGGCAGACACTGAAGCTTTCTTT. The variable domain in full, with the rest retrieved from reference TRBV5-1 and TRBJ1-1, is KAGVTQTPRYLIKTRGQQVTLSCSPISGHRSVSWYQQTPGQGLQFLFEYFSETQRNKGNFPGRFSGRQFSNSRSEMNVSTLELGDSALYLCASSRTGADTEAFFGQGTRLTVV.

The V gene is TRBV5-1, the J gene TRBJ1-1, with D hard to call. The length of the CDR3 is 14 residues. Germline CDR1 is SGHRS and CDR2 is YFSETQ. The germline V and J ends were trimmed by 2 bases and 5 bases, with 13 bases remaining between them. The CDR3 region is CASSFFGEETEAFF. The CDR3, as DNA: TGCGCCAGCAGCTTCTTCGGGGAGGAGACTGAAGCTTTCTTT.

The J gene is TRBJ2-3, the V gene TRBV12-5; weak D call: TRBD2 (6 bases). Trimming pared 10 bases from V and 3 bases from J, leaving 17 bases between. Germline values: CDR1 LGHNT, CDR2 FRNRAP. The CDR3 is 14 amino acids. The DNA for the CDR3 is TGTGCTACCCTGGGGTGGGAGGAGACAGATACGCAGTATTTT. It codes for CATLGWEETDTQYF. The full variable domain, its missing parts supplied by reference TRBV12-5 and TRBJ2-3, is DARVTQTPRHKVTEMGQEVTMRCQPILGHNTVFWYRQTMMQGLELLAYFRNRAPLDDSGMPKDRFSAEMPDATLATLKIQPSEPRDSAVYFCATLGWEETDTQYFGPGTRLTVL.

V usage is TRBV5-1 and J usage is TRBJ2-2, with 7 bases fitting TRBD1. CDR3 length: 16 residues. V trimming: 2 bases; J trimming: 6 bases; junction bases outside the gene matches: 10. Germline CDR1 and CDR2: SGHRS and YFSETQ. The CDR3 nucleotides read TGCGCCAGCAGCTTTATCCCCCCCGGACAGGCCGGGGAGCTGTTTTTT. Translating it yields CASSFIPPGQAGELFF.

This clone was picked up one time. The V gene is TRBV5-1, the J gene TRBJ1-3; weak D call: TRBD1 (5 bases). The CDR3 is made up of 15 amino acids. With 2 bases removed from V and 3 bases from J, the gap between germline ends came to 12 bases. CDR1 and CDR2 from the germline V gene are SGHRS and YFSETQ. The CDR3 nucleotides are TGCGCCAGCAGCTTAGGGGATATGGGTGGAAACACCATATATTTT. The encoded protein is CASSLGDMGGNTIYF.